This T cell receptor (beta chain) comes out of a study of spatial heterogeneity in lung cancer. Regarding the study as a whole: More often at tumor resection than at routine follow-up, ubiquitous expanded tumor TCRs were detected in the blood.

The V and J ends lost 5 bases and 0 bases, in that order; junction bases with no gene match: 5. The CDR3 sequence is 14 residues long. Per germline, CDR1 DFQATT and CDR2 SNEGSKA (reference sequence). Time point specified: sample taken at primary tumor resection. Frozen PBMC, nontumor lung or tumor provided whole RNA, which was sequenced unsorted. The cohort: approximately 66 early-stage, untreated non-small cell lung cancer patients. This clonotype was counted many times. Its cognate antigen is unknown. Individually, TCR cDNA molecules were each labelled with a unique molecular identifier. TCRdb processed the 5' RACE reads anew with MiXCR; each CDR3 protein has one entry. This sample has more than 9,000 distinct CDR3 sequences; around 9.4% occur once, and the top ten carry about 24%.

Sample: PBMCs, taken at surgery. The rearrangement joins TRBV20-1 to TRBJ2-3; 7 positions match TRBD1. The source of this sequence is a male donor with early-stage non-small cell lung cancer. The CDR3 DNA reads TGCAGTGCTCCACAGGGGCGTAGCACAGATACGCAGTATTTT. Its protein is CSAPQGRSTDTQYF.